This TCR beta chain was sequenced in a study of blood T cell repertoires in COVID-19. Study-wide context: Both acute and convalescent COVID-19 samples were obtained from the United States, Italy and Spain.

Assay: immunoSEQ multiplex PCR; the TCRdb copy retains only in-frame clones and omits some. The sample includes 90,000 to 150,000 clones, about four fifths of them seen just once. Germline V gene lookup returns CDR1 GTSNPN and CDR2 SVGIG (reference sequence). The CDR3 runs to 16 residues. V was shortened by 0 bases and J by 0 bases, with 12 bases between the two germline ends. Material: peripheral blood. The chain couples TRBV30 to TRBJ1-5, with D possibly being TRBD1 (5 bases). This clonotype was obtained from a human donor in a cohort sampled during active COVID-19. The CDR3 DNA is TGTGCCTGGAGTGTACTTGGGGGGTATAGCAATCAGCCCCAGCATTTT. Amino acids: CAWSVLGGYSNQPQHF.